Below, one T cell receptor (beta chain) is given with its context. The data derive from a study of cytomegalovirus exposure and HLA in healthy donors. PCR employed 60 Vbeta and 13 Jbeta primers. TCRdb's copy holds only in-frame clones and misses some; the assay was immunoSEQ multiplex PCR. The sample shows some 70,000 clones, almost 85% of them seen only once. Germline V lookup: CDR1 SGDLS, CDR2 YYNGEE. CDR3 size: 15 residues. V lost 0 bases to trimming and J lost 5 bases, with 13 bases between them. This TCR was sampled from a man younger than 35 in good health and CMV-seronegative. The rearrangement links TRBV9 to TRBJ2-3, with unresolved D. The sequenced sample consisted of PBMCs. The CDR3 region has the DNA TGTGCCAGCAGCGTAGAAAACTCCGTGGTAGATACGCAGTATTTT. Translation: CASSVENSVVDTQYF.